This passage covers 8 T cell receptor beta chains from one sample sequenced in a study of regulatory T cells in long-lasting Graves disease. Time point reported: persistent/refractory GD, antithyroid drugs over 5 years with positive TRAb. There was RNA extracted from PBMCs, and the TCR library was made from it. Construction of the TCR beta libraries employed iRepertoire HTBI primers in conjunction with Arm-PCR of CDR3 regions. TCRdb re-analysed the multiplex PCR reads in MiXCR, keeping a single row per CDR3 protein. The sample lists under 450,000 distinct CDR3 sequences; about 23% were seen once. Specimen: peripheral blood mononuclear cells (PBMCs), collected when the disease was refractory, from a patient treated with antithyroid drugs. These receptors came from a middle-aged woman with Graves disease.

This clonotype was seen a handful of times. V gene TRBV28 combines with J gene TRBJ2-3, with TRBD2 matching over 10 bases. Germline-derived CDR1 and CDR2 are MDHEN and SYDVKM. The CDR3 has 16 residues. J gave up 4 bases and V 4 bases, and 8 bases lay outside the gene matches. The CDR3 region has the DNA TGTGCCAGCAGTTCGTTCAGCGGGAGGGACTCAGATACGCAGTATTTT. Its protein product is CASSSFSGRDSDTQYF.

Points on this clonotype: A much larger clone differs from this one at a single base, so this may be a read error. This chain joins TRBV27 and TRBJ1-2, with 12 bases fitting TRBD1. This CDR3 contains 14 residues. Germline loops: CDR1 MNHEY, CDR2 SMNVEV (reference sequence). The CDR3 loop reads CAGSSGTGGNGYTF. The CDR3 DNA sequence: TGTGCCGGCAGCTCCGGGACAGGGGGCAATGGCTACACCTTC.

This clonotype has ten or more counts. This chain uses TRBV6-9 with TRBJ1-2; D unclear. Per germline, CDR1 MNHGY and CDR2 SVAAGI. V gave up 3 bases and J gave up 5 bases, with 10 bases separating them. The length of the CDR3 is 13 residues. The CDR3 DNA reads TGTGCCAGCAGTTACTCCTTGGGGTATGGCTACACCTTC. Residues: CASSYSLGYGYTF.

This clonotype has only a few counts. V and J are TRBV19 and TRBJ1-3; D remains unclear. Germline CDR1 LNHDA, CDR2 SQIVND (reference sequence). The germline V and J ends were trimmed by 3 bases and 0 bases, with 9 bases remaining between them. This CDR3 is 15 amino acids long. CDR3 nucleotides: TGTGCCAGTAGTATTCTTCCCAGCTCTGGAAACACCATATATTTT. This encodes CASSILPSSGNTIYF.

This clonotype has ten or more counts. V gene TRBV20-1 combines with J gene TRBJ2-1; perhaps TRBD2 as D (6 bases). Trimming stripped 0 bases from V and 10 bases from J, with 22 bases between. CDR3 size: 16 residues. The V gene's germline CDR1 is DFQATT and CDR2 SNEGSKA (reference sequence). In nucleotides, the CDR3 is TGCAGTGCTAGAGACCCATACGCGGGACTCTTCACGGAGCAGTTCTTC. This encodes CSARDPYAGLFTEQFF.

This clonotype appeared a few times. V and J are TRBV7-8 and TRBJ2-3, with D tentatively TRBD2 (6 bases). The CDR3 contains 14 residues. Trimming stripped 6 bases from V and 2 bases from J, with 12 bases between. Germline V gene lookup returns CDR1 SGHVS and CDR2 FQNEAQ. CDR3 DNA: TGTGCCAGCAGGGGACTCCTACCCACAGATACGCAGTATTTT. Amino acids: CASRGLLPTDTQYF.

This clonotype has at least ten counts. The V call is TRBV11-2, the J call TRBJ2-5; 9 bases map to TRBD2. The CDR3 is made up of 17 amino acids. CDR1 and CDR2 from the germline V gene are SGHAT and FQNNGV. V lost 1 base, J lost 1 base, and 7 bases stayed unmatched. CDR3 region: CASSLVVAGVGQETQYF. The CDR3, as DNA: TGTGCCAGCAGCTTAGTCGTAGCGGGAGTAGGCCAAGAGACCCAGTACTTC.

At least ten counts were recorded for this clonotype. The V and J genes are TRBV10-3 and TRBJ2-5, with D unresolved. The germline V gene encodes CDR1 ENHRY and CDR2 SYGVKD. Trimming took 3 bases from V and 1 from J, leaving 9 bases between them. This CDR3 spans 14 amino acids. CDR3 in DNA: TGTGCCATCAGTGACGAAACCCTCCAAGAGACCCAGTACTTC. It encodes CAISDETLQETQYF.